This TCR beta chain was sequenced for a study of CXCR3-negative and CXCR3-positive naive CD8 T cells. The study's findings and limits: The study found more hydrophobic TRB CDR3s in CXCR3-positive naive cells than in CXCR3-negative naive cells. With CXCR3 expression partially decreased after cryopreservation, most assays relied on fresh PBMCs.

Remarks on this clonotype: Antigen: not known.

UMI-tagged TRB cDNA libraries were built via 5' RACE. Following a re-call of the 5' RACE reads, TCRdb has one entry per CDR3 protein and lacks DNA. The sample data list some 54,000 distinct CDR3 sequences. The V gene's germline CDR1 is SGHRS and CDR2 YFSETQ. This CDR3 is 15 amino acids long. This receptor was obtained from a human donor in good health. Some clones in this sample may be carry-over from other donors' samples. Sequencing was carried out using naive CXCR3+ CD8+ T cells from blood. The subset is: CD45RO-CCR7+CD27+CD95- naive CD8+ T cells expressing CXCR3 (TNR3+). V usage is TRBV5-1 and J usage is TRBJ2-5; the D gene TCRdb calls, TRBD2, cannot be checked with no DNA. The CDR3 sequence: CASSSGGEVEETQYF.